This is a list of T cell receptor beta chains from one sample in a study of OX40 agonist ivuxolimab in advanced cancers. Only in-frame clones appear in the TCRdb table, and some are missing; sequencing was by immunoSEQ multiplex PCR. The sample lists about 64,000 clones; more than 75% were seen once. The sample was CD4+ or CD8+ T cells sorted from blood, taken in a trial of the OX40 agonist ivuxolimab. All receptors come from an adult with an advanced solid tumor such as melanoma, head and neck, liver or kidney cancer. Both conserved end residues are part of each CDR3. Each record gives: V gene, D gene, J gene, CDR3 length, CDR3 protein. The D gene is left open where the match is weak.

V gene: TRBV6-5; D gene: -; J gene: TRBJ1-3; CDR3 length: 13; CDR3 protein: CASTPGSGNTIYF
V gene: TRBV27; D gene: TRBD2; J gene: TRBJ2-3; CDR3 length: 16; CDR3 protein: CASSSRTSGIVDTQYF
V gene: TRBV6-1; D gene: TRBD2; J gene: TRBJ2-5; CDR3 length: 15; CDR3 protein: CASSELAGGRKTQYF
V gene: TRBV6-1; D gene: TRBD1; J gene: TRBJ1-1; CDR3 length: 14; CDR3 protein: CASSANDRVTEAFF
V gene: TRBV2; D gene: TRBD1; J gene: TRBJ1-2; CDR3 length: 13; CDR3 protein: CASSRQGFDGYTF
V gene: TRBV15; D gene: -; J gene: TRBJ1-3; CDR3 length: 15; CDR3 protein: CATSPNVHSGNTIYF
V gene: TRBV7-2; D gene: -; J gene: TRBJ2-2; CDR3 length: 14; CDR3 protein: CAAGLTSNTGELFF
V gene: TRBV30; D gene: -; J gene: TRBJ1-1; CDR3 length: 12; CDR3 protein: CAWSAGHTEAFF
V gene: TRBV7-3; D gene: -; J gene: TRBJ2-5; CDR3 length: 13; CDR3 protein: CASSSTTGETQYF
V gene: TRBV2; D gene: -; J gene: TRBJ1-5; CDR3 length: 18; CDR3 protein: CASRGPKTGWYSNQPQHF
V gene: TRBV7-9; D gene: -; J gene: TRBJ1-1; CDR3 length: 14; CDR3 protein: CASTRDPMNTEAFF
V gene: TRBV30; D gene: TRBD1; J gene: TRBJ1-5; CDR3 length: 15; CDR3 protein: CAWATGGTGNQPQHF
V gene: TRBV7-2; D gene: TRBD1; J gene: TRBJ1-5; CDR3 length: 15; CDR3 protein: CASSSDRGVNQPQHF
V gene: TRBV18; D gene: TRBD1; J gene: TRBJ1-1; CDR3 length: 15; CDR3 protein: CASSPAGDRNTEAFF
V gene: TRBV7-6; D gene: -; J gene: TRBJ1-1; CDR3 length: 12; CDR3 protein: CASSSMNTEAFF
V gene: TRBV4-1; D gene: -; J gene: TRBJ2-5; CDR3 length: 15; CDR3 protein: CASSQDLTQGETQYF
V gene: TRBV19; D gene: TRBD2; J gene: TRBJ2-5; CDR3 length: 20; CDR3 protein: CASSSAGTSGRASGRGTQYF
V gene: TRBV21-1; D gene: -; J gene: TRBJ2-3; CDR3 length: 16; CDR3 protein: CASSKAPGASTDTQYF